What follows is one TCR beta chain and its context. Its target is not known. Individual cDNA molecules each received unique molecular identifiers attached to them. TCRdb redid the calling of the 5' RACE reads with MiXCR, one entry per CDR3 protein. The sample contains tens of thousands of distinct CDR3 sequences, more than 10% of which appear only once. This entry belongs to a study of early T cells in non-severe SARS-CoV-2 infection. Study summary: Sequencing of unsorted whole blood was done on bulk RNA, leaving chains unpaired.

Findings of the study overall: Matching results from VDJdb favored anti-spike CD8 responses, leaving private and CD4 specificities undetected.

Here the sequenced sample was whole blood, taken at baseline. This sequence originates from an adult who was a healthcare worker with PCR-confirmed SARS-CoV-2 infection or an uninfected control (not recorded which).

CDR3 DNA: TGTGCCAGCAGCTTGATGACAGGGTGGGATGAAAAACTGTTTTTT. Translated, it gives CASSLMTGWDEKLFF. The chain links TRBV7-9 to TRBJ1-4, with TRBD1 matching over 7 bases. Germline V gene lookup returns CDR1 SEHNR and CDR2 FQNEAQ (reference sequence). This CDR3 is 15 amino acids long. V dropped 3 bases and J dropped 6; count of bases not matched to a gene: 7. The variable domain in full, with the rest retrieved from reference TRBV7-9 and TRBJ1-4, is DTGVSQNPRHKITKRGQNVTFRCDPISEHNRLYWYRQTLGQGPEFLTYFQNEAQLEKSRLLSDRFSAERPKGSFSTLEIQRTEQGDSAMYLCASSLMTGWDEKLFFGSGTQLSVL.